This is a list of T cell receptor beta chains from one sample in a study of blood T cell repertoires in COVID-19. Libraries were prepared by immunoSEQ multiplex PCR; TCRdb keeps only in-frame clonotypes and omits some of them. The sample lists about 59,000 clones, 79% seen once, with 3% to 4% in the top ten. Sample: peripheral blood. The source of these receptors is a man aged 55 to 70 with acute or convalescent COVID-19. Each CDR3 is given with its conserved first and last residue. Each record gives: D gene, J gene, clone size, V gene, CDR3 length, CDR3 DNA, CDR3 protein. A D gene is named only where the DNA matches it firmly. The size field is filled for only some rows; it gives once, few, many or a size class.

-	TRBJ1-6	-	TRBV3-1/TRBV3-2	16	TGTGCCAGCAGCCCCGGGGGGGCTCCCTATAATTCACCCCTCCACTTT	CASSPGGAPYNSPLHF
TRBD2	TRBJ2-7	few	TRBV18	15	TGTGCCAGCTCACCGGGACTAGCGGGAGCGGGTGAGCAGTACTTC	CASSPGLAGAGEQYF
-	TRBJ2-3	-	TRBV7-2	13	TGTGCCAGCAGCTTAGCGCCCGCGGATACGCAGTATTTT	CASSLAPADTQYF
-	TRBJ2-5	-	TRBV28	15	TGTGCCAGCAGTAGGGGGTCCTTGTACCAAGAGACCCAGTACTTC	CASSRGSLYQETQYF
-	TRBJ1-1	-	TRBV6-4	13	TGTGCCAGCAGTGTCCAGGGCGGCACTGAAGCTTTCTTT	CASSVQGGTEAFF
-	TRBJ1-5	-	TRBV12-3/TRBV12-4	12	TGTGCCAGCAGTTTCCCAGGGAAGTCCCAGCATTTT	CASSFPGKSQHF
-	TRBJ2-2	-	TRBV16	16	TGTGCCAGCAGCCAATCAATCCCACTAGACCGTGGGGAGCTGTTTTTT	CASSQSIPLDRGELFF
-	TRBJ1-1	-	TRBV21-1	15	TGTGCCAGCAGCAAAGCCGGACTTATGAACACTGAAGCTTTCTTT	CASSKAGLMNTEAFF
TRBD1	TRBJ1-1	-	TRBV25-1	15	TGTGCCAGCAGTGGTCTCAACAGGGGTGCCACTGAAGCTTTCTTT	CASSGLNRGATEAFF
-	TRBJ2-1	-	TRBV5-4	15	TGTGCCAGCAGCTTGGCGGGTAGCTCCTACAATGAGCAGTTCTTC	CASSLAGSSYNEQFF
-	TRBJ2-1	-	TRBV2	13	TGTGCCAGCAGTATGGACTGGAACAATGAGCAGTTCTTC	CASSMDWNNEQFF